This paragraph covers one TCR beta chain sequence. The sample comes from a study of blood T cell repertoires in COVID-19. At the level of the study: The samples span acute and convalescent COVID-19 from the United States, Italy and Spain. In each case, the material was cDNA or gDNA derived from T cells, B-cell-depleted T cells, or PBMCs.

Authors' analysis steps: Reference gene primer amplification in the assay estimated nucleated cell counts. Sequencing was performed with immunoSEQ multiplex PCR; in TCRdb, only in-frame clones are kept and a portion is missing. V and J calls and clone size are those listed in that table; D and trimming were worked out from the DNA. The sample has 95,000 or so clones; more than 65% are singletons. This receptor was taken from an elderly man with active or convalescent COVID-19. The sample comprised peripheral blood.

The CDR3 DNA follows: TGTGCCAGCAGCTTAGATCGTGGCGGGCCCCAGCATTTT. Protein: CASSLDRGGPQHF. This sequence joins TRBV7-9 and TRBJ1-5, with D hard to call. The CDR3 loop spans 13 amino acids. Germline CDR1 is SEHNR and CDR2 is FQNEAQ (reference sequence). V gave up 1 base and J gave up 9 bases, with 10 bases separating them.